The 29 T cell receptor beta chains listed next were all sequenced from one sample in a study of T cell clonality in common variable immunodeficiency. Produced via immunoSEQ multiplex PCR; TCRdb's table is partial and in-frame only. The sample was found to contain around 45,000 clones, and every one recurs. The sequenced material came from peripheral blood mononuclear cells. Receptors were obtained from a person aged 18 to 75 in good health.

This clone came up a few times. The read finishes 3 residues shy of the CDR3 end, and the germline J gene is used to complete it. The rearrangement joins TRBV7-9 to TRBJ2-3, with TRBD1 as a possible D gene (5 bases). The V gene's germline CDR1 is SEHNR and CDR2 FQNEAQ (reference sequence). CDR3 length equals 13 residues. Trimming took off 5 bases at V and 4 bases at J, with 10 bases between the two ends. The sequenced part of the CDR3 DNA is TGTGCCAGCAGCCTCAGACAGTCAGATACG. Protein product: CASSLRQSDT. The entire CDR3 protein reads CASSLRQSDTQYF.

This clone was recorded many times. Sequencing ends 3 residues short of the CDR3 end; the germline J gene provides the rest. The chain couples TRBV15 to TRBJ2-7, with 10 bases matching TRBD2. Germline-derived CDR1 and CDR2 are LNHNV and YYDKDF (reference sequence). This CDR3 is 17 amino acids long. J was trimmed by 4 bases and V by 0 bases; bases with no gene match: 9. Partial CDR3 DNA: TGTGCCACCAGCAGAGATAACACTCTAGCGGGAGTATACGAG. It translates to CATSRDNTLAGVYE. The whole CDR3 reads CATSRDNTLAGVYEQYF. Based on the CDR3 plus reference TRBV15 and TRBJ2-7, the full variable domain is DAMVIQNPRYQVTQFGKPVTLSCSQTLNHNVMYWYQQKSSQAPKLLFHYYDKDFNNEADTPDNFQSRRPNTSFCFLDIRSPGLGDTAMYLCATSRDNTLAGVYEQYFGPGTRLTVT.

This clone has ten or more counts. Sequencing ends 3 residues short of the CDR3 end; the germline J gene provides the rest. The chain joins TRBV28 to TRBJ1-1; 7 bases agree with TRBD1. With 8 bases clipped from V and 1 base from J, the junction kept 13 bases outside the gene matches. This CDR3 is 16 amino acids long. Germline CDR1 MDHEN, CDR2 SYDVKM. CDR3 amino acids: CASPPDRHRGNTEAFF. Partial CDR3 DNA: TGTGCCAGCCCCCCCGACCGGCACAGGGGGAACACTGAA.

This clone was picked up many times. This chain's CDR3 is CASNRVNTEAFF. CDR3 DNA, as far as it was read: TGTGCCAGCAACAGGGTTAACACTGAA. The chain couples TRBV6-2 or TRBV6-3 to TRBJ1-1, with D possibly TRBD1 on 6 matching bases. Coverage ceases 3 residues before the CDR3 finishes, and the germline J gene fills in the end. CDR1 and CDR2 from the germline V gene are MNHEY and SVGEGT. The CDR3 has 12 residues. V was clipped by 7 bases and J by 2 bases, with 8 bases between them.

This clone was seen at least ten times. CDR3 DNA, as far as it was read: TGTGCCAGCAGCTTAGGCGAGGCGGGAAACATT. It codes for CASSLGEAGNI. The complete CDR3 reads CASSLGEAGNIQYF. This chain links TRBV11-2 with TRBJ2-4; maybe TRBD2 (5 bases). The read halts 3 residues ahead of the CDR3 end, with the missing end drawn from the germline J gene. Trimming left V 1 base short and J 6 bases short, with 10 bases between. The CDR3 has 14 residues. Germline-derived CDR1 and CDR2 are SGHAT and FQNNGV. The complete variable domain, with remaining parts taken from reference TRBV11-2 and TRBJ2-4, reads EAGVAQSPRYKIIEKRQSVAFWCNPISGHATLYWYQQILGQGPKLLIQFQNNGVVDDSQLPKDRFSAERLKGVDSTLKIQPAKLEDSAVYLCASSLGEAGNIQYFGAGTRLSVL.

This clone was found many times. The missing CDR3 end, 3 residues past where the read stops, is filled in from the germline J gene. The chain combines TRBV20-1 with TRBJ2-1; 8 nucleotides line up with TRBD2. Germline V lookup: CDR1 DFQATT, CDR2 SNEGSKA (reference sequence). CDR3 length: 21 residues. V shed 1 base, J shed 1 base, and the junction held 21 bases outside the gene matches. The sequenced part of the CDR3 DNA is TGCAGTGCTAGAGCCCCGTTACTAGCGGAGACCCCGCAAACTTCCTACAATGAG. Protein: CSARAPLLAETPQTSYNE. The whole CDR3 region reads CSARAPLLAETPQTSYNEQFF.

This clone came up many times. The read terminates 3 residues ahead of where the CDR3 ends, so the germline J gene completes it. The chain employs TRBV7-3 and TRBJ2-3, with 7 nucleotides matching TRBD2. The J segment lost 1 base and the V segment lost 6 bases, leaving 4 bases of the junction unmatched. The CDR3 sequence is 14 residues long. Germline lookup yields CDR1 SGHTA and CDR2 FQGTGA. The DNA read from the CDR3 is TGTGCCAGCAGTCCTAGCGGTGGCACAGATACG. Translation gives CASSPSGGTDT. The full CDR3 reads CASSPSGGTDTQYF.

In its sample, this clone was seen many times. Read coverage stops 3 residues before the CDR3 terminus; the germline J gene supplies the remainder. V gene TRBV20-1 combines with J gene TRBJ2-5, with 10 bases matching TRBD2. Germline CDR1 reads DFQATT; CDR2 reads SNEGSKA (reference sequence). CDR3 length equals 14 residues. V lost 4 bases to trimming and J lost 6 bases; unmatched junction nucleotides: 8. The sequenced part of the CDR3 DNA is TGCAGTGCTACGACCAGCGGGGGGGCAAAGACC. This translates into CSATTSGGAKT. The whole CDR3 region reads CSATTSGGAKTQYF.

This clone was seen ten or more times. The DNA read from the CDR3 is TGTGCCAGCACCAAAGGGATACTAGCGGGCACAGATACG. It codes for CASTKGILAGTDT. In full, the CDR3 reads CASTKGILAGTDTQYF. V is TRBV2 and J is TRBJ2-3; 8 positions match TRBD2. Read sequence stops 3 residues before the CDR3 end, and the germline J gene provides the missing end. Germline V gives CDR1 SNHLY, CDR2 FYNNEI. V lost 7 bases and J lost 1; bases outside the gene matches: 10. The CDR3 is 16 amino acids.

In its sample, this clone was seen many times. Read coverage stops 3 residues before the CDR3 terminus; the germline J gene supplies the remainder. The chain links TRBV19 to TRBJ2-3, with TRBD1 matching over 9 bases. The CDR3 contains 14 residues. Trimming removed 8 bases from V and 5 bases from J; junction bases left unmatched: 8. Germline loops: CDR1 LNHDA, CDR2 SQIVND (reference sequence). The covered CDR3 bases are TGTGCCAGTTCTAGGGGACAGGGTCTAGATACG. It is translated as CASSRGQGLDT. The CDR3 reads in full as CASSRGQGLDTQYF.

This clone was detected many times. The covered CDR3 bases are TGTGCCAGCAGCTTAGGTCCTCTTCAGAGGAATGAG. Its translation is CASSLGPLQRNE. The full-length CDR3 reads as CASSLGPLQRNEQFF. The V call is TRBV7-9, the J call TRBJ2-1; D uncertain. With the read ending 3 residues before the CDR3 end, the germline J gene is used to fill in that end. V gave up 1 base and J gave up 7 bases, with 14 bases separating them. Germline V gene sequence: CDR1 SEHNR, CDR2 FQNEAQ (reference sequence). The CDR3 is made up of 15 amino acids.

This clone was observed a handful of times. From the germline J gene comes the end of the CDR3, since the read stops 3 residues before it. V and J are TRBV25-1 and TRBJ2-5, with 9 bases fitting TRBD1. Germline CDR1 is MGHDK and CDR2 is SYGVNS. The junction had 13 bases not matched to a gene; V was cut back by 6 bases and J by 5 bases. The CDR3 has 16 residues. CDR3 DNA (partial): TGTGCCAGCAGGGCTGGGACAGGGTGGGTGGCGGAGACC. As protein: CASRAGTGWVAET. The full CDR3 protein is CASRAGTGWVAETQYF.

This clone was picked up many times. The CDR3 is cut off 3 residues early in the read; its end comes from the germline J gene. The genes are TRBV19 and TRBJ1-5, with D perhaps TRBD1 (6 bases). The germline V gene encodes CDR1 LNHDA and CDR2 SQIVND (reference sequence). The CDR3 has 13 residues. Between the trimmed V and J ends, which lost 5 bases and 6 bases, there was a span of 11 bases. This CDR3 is CASSLRGGQPQHF. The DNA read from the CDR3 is TGTGCCAGTAGTTTAAGGGGGGGTCAGCCC.

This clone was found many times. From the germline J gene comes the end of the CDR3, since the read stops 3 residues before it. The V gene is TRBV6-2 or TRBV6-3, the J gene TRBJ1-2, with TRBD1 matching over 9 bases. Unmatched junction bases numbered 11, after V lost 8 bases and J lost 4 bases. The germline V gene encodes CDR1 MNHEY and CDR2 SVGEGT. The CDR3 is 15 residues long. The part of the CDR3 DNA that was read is TGTGCCAGCGGTGACAGGGGGGTCCCCTCCTATGGC. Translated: CASGDRGVPSYG. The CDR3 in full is CASGDRGVPSYGYTF.

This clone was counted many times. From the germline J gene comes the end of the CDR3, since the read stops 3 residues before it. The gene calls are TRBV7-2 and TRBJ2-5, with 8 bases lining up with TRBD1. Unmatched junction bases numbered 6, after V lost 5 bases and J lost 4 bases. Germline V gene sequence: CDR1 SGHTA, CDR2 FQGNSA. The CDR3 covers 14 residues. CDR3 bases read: TGTGCCAGCAGCGCGGACAGGGTTGCAGAGACC. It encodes CASSADRVAET. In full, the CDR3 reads CASSADRVAETQYF. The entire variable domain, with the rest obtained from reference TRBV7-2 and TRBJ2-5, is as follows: GAGVSQSPSNKVTEKGKDVELRCDPISGHTALYWYRQSLGQGLEFLIYFQGNSAPDKSGLPSDRFSAERTGGSVSTLTIQRTQQEDSAVYLCASSADRVAETQYFGPGTRLLVL.

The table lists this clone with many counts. CDR3 residues: CSVDSSGNTIYF. The sequenced CDR3 bases are TGCAGCGTGGACAGCAGTGGAAACACC. The chain is built from TRBV29-1 and TRBJ1-3, with D perhaps TRBD1 (6 bases). The read halts 3 residues ahead of the CDR3 end, with the missing end drawn from the germline J gene. Germline lookup yields CDR1 SQVTM and CDR2 ANQGSEA. V gave up 6 bases and J gave up 3 bases, with 9 bases separating them. The CDR3 has 12 residues. The whole variable domain, filled in from reference TRBV29-1 and TRBJ1-3, reads SAVISQKPSRDICQRGTSLTIQCQVDSQVTMMFWYRQQPGQSLTLIATANQGSEATYESGFVIDKFPISRPNLTFSTLTVSNMSPEDSSIYLCSVDSSGNTIYFGEGSWLTVV.

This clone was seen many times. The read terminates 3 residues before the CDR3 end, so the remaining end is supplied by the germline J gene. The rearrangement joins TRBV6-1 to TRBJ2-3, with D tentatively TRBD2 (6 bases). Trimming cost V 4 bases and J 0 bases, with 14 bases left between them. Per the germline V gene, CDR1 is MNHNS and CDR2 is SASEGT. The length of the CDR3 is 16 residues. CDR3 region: CASSVAGSGSTDTQYF. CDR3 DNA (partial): TGTGCCAGCAGTGTTGCGGGGTCTGGGAGCACAGATACG.

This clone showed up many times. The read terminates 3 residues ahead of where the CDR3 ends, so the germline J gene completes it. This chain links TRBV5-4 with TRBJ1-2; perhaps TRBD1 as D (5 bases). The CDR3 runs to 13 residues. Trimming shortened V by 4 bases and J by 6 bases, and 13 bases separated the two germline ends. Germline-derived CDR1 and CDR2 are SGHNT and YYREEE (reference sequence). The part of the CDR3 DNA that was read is TGTGCCAGCAGCGTCCAGGGTGGCCATGGC. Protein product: CASSVQGGHG. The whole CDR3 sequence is CASSVQGGHGYTF.

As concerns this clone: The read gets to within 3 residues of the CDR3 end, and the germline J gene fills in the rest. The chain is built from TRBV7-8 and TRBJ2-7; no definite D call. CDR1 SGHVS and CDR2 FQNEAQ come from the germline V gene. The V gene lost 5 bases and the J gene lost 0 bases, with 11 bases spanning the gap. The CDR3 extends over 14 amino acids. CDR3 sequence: CASSEKRSSYEQYF. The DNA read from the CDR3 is TGTGCCAGCAGCGAAAAGCGTAGCTCCTACGAG.

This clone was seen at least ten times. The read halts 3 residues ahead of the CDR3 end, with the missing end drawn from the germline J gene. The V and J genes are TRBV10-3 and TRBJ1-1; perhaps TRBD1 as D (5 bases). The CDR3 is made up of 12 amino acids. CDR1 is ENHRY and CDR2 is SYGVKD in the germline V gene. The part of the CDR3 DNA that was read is TGTGCCATCGGGGGGGGGACGGCAATG. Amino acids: CAIGGGTAM. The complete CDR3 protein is CAIGGGTAMAFF.

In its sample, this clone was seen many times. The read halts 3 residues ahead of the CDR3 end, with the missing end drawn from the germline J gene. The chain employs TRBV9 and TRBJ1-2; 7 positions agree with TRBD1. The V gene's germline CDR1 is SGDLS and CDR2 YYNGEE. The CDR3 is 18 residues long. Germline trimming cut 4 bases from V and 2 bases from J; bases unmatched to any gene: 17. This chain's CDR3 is CASSIAEAGTGANYGYTF. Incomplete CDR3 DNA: TGTGCCAGCAGCATAGCCGAAGCGGGAACAGGGGCGAACTATGGC.

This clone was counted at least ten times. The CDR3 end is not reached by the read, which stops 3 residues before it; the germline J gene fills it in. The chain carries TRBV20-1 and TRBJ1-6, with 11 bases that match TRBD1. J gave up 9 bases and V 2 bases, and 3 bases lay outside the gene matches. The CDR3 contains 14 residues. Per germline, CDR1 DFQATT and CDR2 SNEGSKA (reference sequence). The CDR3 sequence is CSARPGTGGSPLHF. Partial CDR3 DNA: TGCAGTGCTAGACCCGGGACAGGGGGTTCACCC.

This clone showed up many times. The CDR3 loop is CASSEGRVLDTQYF. The CDR3 bases that were read are TGCGCCAGCAGTGAGGGAAGGGTCCTGGATACG. V is TRBV10-1 and J is TRBJ2-3, with unresolved D. The missing CDR3 end, 3 residues past where the read stops, is filled in from the germline J gene. With 2 bases removed from V and 6 bases from J, the gap between germline ends came to 12 bases. From germline, CDR1 is WNHNN and CDR2 SYGVQD (reference sequence). This CDR3 has 14 amino acids.

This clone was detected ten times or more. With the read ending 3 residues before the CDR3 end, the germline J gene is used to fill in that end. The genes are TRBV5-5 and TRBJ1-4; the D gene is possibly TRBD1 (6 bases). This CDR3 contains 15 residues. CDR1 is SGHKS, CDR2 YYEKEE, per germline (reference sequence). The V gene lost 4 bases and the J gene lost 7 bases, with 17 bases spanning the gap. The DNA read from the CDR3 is TGTGCCAGCAGCCTGCACAGGGCCGGAGGTGAAAAA. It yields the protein CASSLHRAGGEK. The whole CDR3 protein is CASSLHRAGGEKLFF.

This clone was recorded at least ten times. Partial CDR3 DNA: TGTGCCAGCAGGACAGGGGGAAATGAAAAA. This codes for CASRTGGNEK. The CDR3, in full, reads CASRTGGNEKLFF. This chain uses TRBV7-9 with TRBJ1-4, with 9 bases identical to TRBD1. The read finishes 3 residues shy of the CDR3 end, and the germline J gene is used to complete it. V was pared by 6 bases and J by 5 bases, with 1 base of the junction left unmatched. CDR3 length equals 13 residues. Germline CDR1 is SEHNR and CDR2 is FQNEAQ (reference sequence). The whole variable domain, remainder taken from reference TRBV7-9 and TRBJ1-4, is DTGVSQNPRHKITKRGQNVTFRCDPISEHNRLYWYRQTLGQGPEFLTYFQNEAQLEKSRLLSDRFSAERPKGSFSTLEIQRTEQGDSAMYLCASRTGGNEKLFFGSGTQLSVL.

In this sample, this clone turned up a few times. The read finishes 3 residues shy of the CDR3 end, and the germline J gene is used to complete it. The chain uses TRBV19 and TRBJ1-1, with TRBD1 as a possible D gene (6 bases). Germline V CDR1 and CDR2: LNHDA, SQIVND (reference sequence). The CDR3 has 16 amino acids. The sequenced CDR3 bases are TGTGCCAGTAGTATATACCCGGGACACCTCCCAGGGACA. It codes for CASSIYPGHLPGT. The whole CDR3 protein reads CASSIYPGHLPGTAFF.

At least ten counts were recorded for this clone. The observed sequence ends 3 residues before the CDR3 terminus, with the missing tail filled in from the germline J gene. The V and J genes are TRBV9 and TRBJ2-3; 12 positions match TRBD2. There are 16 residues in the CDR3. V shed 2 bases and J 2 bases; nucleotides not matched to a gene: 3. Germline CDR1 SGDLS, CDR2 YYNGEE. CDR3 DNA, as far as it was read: TGTGCCAGCAGCGTTACTAGCGGGGGGAACACAGATACG. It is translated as CASSVTSGGNTDT. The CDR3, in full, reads CASSVTSGGNTDTQYF.

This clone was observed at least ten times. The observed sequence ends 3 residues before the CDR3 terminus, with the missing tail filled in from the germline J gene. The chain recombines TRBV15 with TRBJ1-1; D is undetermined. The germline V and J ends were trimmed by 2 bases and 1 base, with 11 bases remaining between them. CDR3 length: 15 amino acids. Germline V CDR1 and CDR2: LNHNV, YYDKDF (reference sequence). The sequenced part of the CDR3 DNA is TGTGCCACCAGCAGACCGCGAGCCGAGAACACTGAA. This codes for CATSRPRAENTE. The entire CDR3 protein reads CATSRPRAENTEAFF.

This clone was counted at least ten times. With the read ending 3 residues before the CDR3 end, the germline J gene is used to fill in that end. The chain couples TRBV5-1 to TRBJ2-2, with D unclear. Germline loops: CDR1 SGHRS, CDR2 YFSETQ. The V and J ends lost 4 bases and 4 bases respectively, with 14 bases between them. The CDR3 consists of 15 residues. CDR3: CASSAPHRGTGELFF. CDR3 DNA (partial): TGCGCCAGCAGCGCCCCTCACAGAGGCACCGGGGAG.